The entry below describes one TCR beta chain. The antigen is undetermined. The sample belongs to a study of CD8 T cells in ankylosing spondylitis. Study-wide results and limits: Disease-linked clones bore a CD8+ phenotype, appearing relatively rarely in peripheral blood. Characteristic, it appeared, of ankylosing spondylitis blood was a TCR beta motif of eight highly homologous variants.

TCRdb ran MiXCR on the 5' RACE reads and lists one entry per CDR3 protein. The sample yields 700,000 or so distinct CDR3 sequences, around a fifth seen once. With V trimmed by 3 bases and J by 4 bases, 6 bases remained unmatched. Per germline, CDR1 SGHRS and CDR2 YFSETQ. The CDR3 extends over 17 amino acids. V gene TRBV5-1 combines with J gene TRBJ2-1; 14 bases align to TRBD2. Sequences were obtained from blood, either unsorted or a sorted T cell fraction (not recorded which). The clonotype comes from a male donor with ankylosing spondylitis. This CDR3 is CASSSGLAGVGYNEQFF. The CDR3 DNA follows: TGCGCCAGCAGCTCGGGACTAGCGGGAGTAGGATACAATGAGCAGTTCTTC.